A selection of T cell receptor beta chains follows, all from one sample in a study of blood T cell repertoires in COVID-19. Sequenced by immunoSEQ multiplex PCR; TCRdb stores in-frame clones only, minus some. The repertoire includes about 240,000 clones, around 90% of them detected once, and around 7.8% sits in the top ten. The material sequenced was peripheral blood. The source is a man between 60 and 75 years old who had recovered from COVID-19. Both conserved end residues are part of each CDR3. A D gene is named only where the DNA matches it firmly. Some rows mark clone size as missing; the rest say once, few, many or name a class of expanded clone.

CDR3aa,CDR3nt,j_gene,abundance,d_gene,v_gene
CASSYRTGETEAFF,TGTGCCAGCAGCTACCGGACAGGGGAGACTGAAGCTTTCTTT,TRBJ1-1,-,TRBD1,TRBV7-8
CASSFGGQGPGTEAFF,TGTGCCAGCAGTTTTGGAGGACAGGGGCCGGGTACTGAAGCTTTCTTT,TRBJ1-1,-,TRBD1,TRBV28
CASSSRQGEQFF,TGTGCCAGCAGCTCTCGACAGGGTGAGCAGTTCTTC,TRBJ2-1,-,TRBD1,TRBV7-8
CASSLVPGEKLFF,TGTGCCAGCAGCCTGGTCCCGGGAGAAAAACTGTTTTTT,TRBJ1-4,-,-,TRBV7-8
CASSLAGRAFF,TGTGCCAGCAGCTTGGCAGGGCGAGCTTTCTTT,TRBJ1-1,-,-,TRBV5-6
CASSQVRGSQQETQYF,TGTGCCAGCAGCCAAGTAAGGGGTTCCCAACAAGAGACCCAGTACTTC,TRBJ2-5,-,-,TRBV14
CASSTGSSRYNQPQHF,TGTGCCAGCAGTACAGGGAGTAGCCGTTACAATCAGCCCCAGCATTTT,TRBJ1-5,-,-,TRBV6-6
CSASAGSEQYF,TGCAGTGCTAGCGCGGGTTCCGAGCAGTACTTC,TRBJ2-7,-,-,TRBV20-1
CASSLAQGLNTEAFF,TGTGCCAGCAGTTTGGCTCAGGGGCTGAACACTGAAGCTTTCTTT,TRBJ1-1,-,-,TRBV27
CASSPGLQTYNEQFF,TGTGCCAGCTCGCCGGGACTCCAGACCTACAATGAGCAGTTCTTC,TRBJ2-1,-,-,TRBV18
CASSLNTGELFF,TGTGCCAGCAGCCTAAACACCGGGGAGCTGTTTTTT,TRBJ2-2,-,-,TRBV3-1/TRBV3-2
CASSQTYRYRGEGYTF,TGTGCCAGCAGCCAAACCTACAGGTACAGGGGAGAGGGCTACACCTTC,TRBJ1-2,-,TRBD1,TRBV3-1/TRBV3-2
CASSIRAGEQFF,TGCGCCAGCAGCATAAGGGCGGGGGAGCAGTTCTTC,TRBJ2-1,-,-,TRBV5-1
CASSIGTAGADTQYF,TGCGCCAGCAGTATCGGGACTGCGGGCGCAGATACGCAGTATTTT,TRBJ2-3,-,-,TRBV10-1
CASSPPGQGAAQPQHF,TGTGCCAGCTCACCACCGGGACAGGGGGCGGCTCAGCCCCAGCATTTT,TRBJ1-5,-,TRBD1,TRBV18
CASSPGGATNEKLFF,TGTGCCAGCAGTCCTGGGGGGGCAACTAATGAAAAACTGTTTTTT,TRBJ1-4,-,-,TRBV28
CASSMIQGRQPQHF,TGTGCCAGTAGTATGATACAGGGCAGACAGCCCCAGCATTTT,TRBJ1-5,-,-,TRBV19
CSASRLAGGEQFF,TGCAGTGCTAGTAGACTAGCGGGCGGAGAGCAGTTCTTC,TRBJ2-1,-,TRBD2,TRBV20-1
CASRRRGGGDTQYF,TGTGCCAGCAGACGGCGGGGGGGAGGAGATACGCAGTATTTT,TRBJ2-3,-,TRBD2,TRBV7-2
CASSQGGTLPSSGNTIYF,TGCGCCAGCAGCCAGGGGGGGACACTCCCGAGCTCTGGAAACACCATATATTTT,TRBJ1-3,-,-,TRBV4-1
CASSQFTGIQPQHF,TGCGCCAGCAGCCAGTTTACAGGGATTCAGCCCCAGCATTTT,TRBJ1-5,-,-,TRBV5-1
CASSEDSLGSGNTIYF,TGCGCCAGCAGCGAGGACAGCCTTGGCTCTGGAAACACCATATATTTT,TRBJ1-3,-,-,TRBV5-1
CASSRQGAGQETQYF,TGTGCCAGCAGTAGACAGGGGGCAGGTCAAGAGACCCAGTACTTC,TRBJ2-5,-,TRBD1,TRBV6-5
CASSPYWGGVEREQFF,TGTGCCAGCAGCCCGTATTGGGGGGGGGTCGAGAGGGAGCAGTTCTTC,TRBJ2-1,-,TRBD2,TRBV7-9
CASSLTPVEQFF,TGTGCCAGCAGCTTAACCCCGGTTGAGCAGTTCTTC,TRBJ2-1,-,-,TRBV11-3
CASAGGGRNSPLHF,TGCGCCAGCGCGGGGGGAGGAAGGAATTCACCCCTCCACTTT,TRBJ1-6,-,-,TRBV23-1
CASRSTGGAGYGYTF,TGTGCCAGCAGGTCTACAGGGGGCGCTGGTTATGGCTACACCTTC,TRBJ1-2,-,TRBD1,TRBV6-5
CASSLRGGNTEAFF,TGTGCCAGCAGCTTGCGGGGGGGGAACACTGAAGCTTTCTTT,TRBJ1-1,few,-,TRBV5-8
CASSGTVNYGYTF,TGTGCCAGCTCCGGGACAGTTAACTATGGCTACACCTTC,TRBJ1-2,few,TRBD1,TRBV25-1
CAISGPSGPTEAFF,TGTGCCATCAGTGGACCCAGTGGGCCTACTGAAGCTTTCTTT,TRBJ1-1,-,-,TRBV10-3
CATSDPRRAGGLDEQFF,TGTGCCACCAGTGATCCCCGCCGGGCAGGAGGCCTCGATGAGCAGTTCTTC,TRBJ2-1,-,-,TRBV24-1
CATGTPGVGTEAFF,TGTGCCACCGGCACCCCAGGGGTAGGCACTGAAGCTTTCTTT,TRBJ1-1,-,-,TRBV6-5
CATSDSGRHLYGYTF,TGTGCCACCAGTGATTCTGGCAGACACCTGTATGGCTACACCTTC,TRBJ1-2,-,-,TRBV24-1
CASSTPQGYPYYGYTF,TGTGCCAGCAGCACCCCACAGGGATACCCTTACTATGGCTACACCTTC,TRBJ1-2,-,-,TRBV9
CASSTFSGRWSGNQPQHF,TGTGCCAGCAGTACATTCTCAGGGAGGTGGTCGGGCAATCAGCCCCAGCATTTT,TRBJ1-5,-,-,TRBV27
CASSLLGGYHEQFF,TGTGCCAGCTCACTCCTCGGGGGGTATCATGAGCAGTTCTTC,TRBJ2-1,-,TRBD2,TRBV18
CASSDPGTGYEQYF,TGTGCCAGCAGTGACCCCGGGACAGGCTACGAGCAGTACTTC,TRBJ2-7,-,TRBD1,TRBV14
CASSQVSYAGYGYTF,TGTGCCAGCAGCCAAGTCTCCTACGCAGGCTATGGCTACACCTTC,TRBJ1-2,-,-,TRBV3-1/TRBV3-2
CASSYRDPNADTQYF,TGTGCCAGCAGCTACCGGGATCCTAATGCAGATACGCAGTATTTT,TRBJ2-3,-,-,TRBV7-9
CASSYSPSSGNTIYF,TGTGCCAGCAGTTACTCACCGAGCTCTGGAAACACCATATATTTT,TRBJ1-3,-,-,TRBV6-5
CASSQLRVGTGELFF,TGCGCCAGCAGCCAACTTCGGGTAGGCACCGGGGAGCTGTTTTTT,TRBJ2-2,-,-,TRBV4-1
CASLSGRAGGPNEQFF,TGTGCCAGCCTTTCAGGGCGAGCGGGGGGGCCGAATGAGCAGTTCTTC,TRBJ2-1,-,TRBD2,TRBV5-4
CASTRAGTANEKLFF,TGTGCCAGTACTCGAGCCGGGACAGCTAATGAAAAACTGTTTTTT,TRBJ1-4,-,TRBD1,TRBV19
CASSIRGSYNEQFF,TGTGCCAGTAGTATTAGGGGCTCCTACAATGAGCAGTTCTTC,TRBJ2-1,-,-,TRBV19
CASSESEAGGLGETQYF,TGTGCCAGCAGTGAGTCAGAAGCGGGGGGGCTGGGAGAGACCCAGTACTTC,TRBJ2-5,-,TRBD2,TRBV6-1
CASSQTGLPTHEQFF,TGCGCCAGCAGCCAGACAGGACTCCCAACCCATGAGCAGTTCTTC,TRBJ2-1,-,-,TRBV4-1
CASSVGLASANEQFF,TGTGCCAGCAGCGTGGGACTAGCGTCTGCCAATGAGCAGTTCTTC,TRBJ2-1,-,TRBD2,TRBV7-2
CASSRGQLANQPQHF,TGTGCCAGTAGTAGGGGACAGCTAGCTAATCAGCCCCAGCATTTT,TRBJ1-5,-,TRBD1,TRBV19
CASSQGALRNTEAFF,TGTGCCAGCAGCCAAGGAGCGCTCAGGAACACTGAAGCTTTCTTT,TRBJ1-1,-,-,TRBV14
CASSPGLARRWSEQFF,TGTGCCAGCAGCCCTGGACTAGCTAGGCGTTGGAGCGAGCAGTTCTTC,TRBJ2-1,few,TRBD2,TRBV11-2
CASSETGFNGYTF,TGCGCCAGCAGCGAGACAGGGTTTAATGGCTACACCTTC,TRBJ1-2,once,TRBD1,TRBV10-2
CASSVASGGPWYEQFF,TGTGCCAGCAGTGTCGCCTCGGGGGGTCCGTGGTATGAGCAGTTCTTC,TRBJ2-1,-,TRBD2,TRBV6-4
CATSRDLDRRYNEQFF,TGTGCCACCAGCAGAGATCTGGACAGGAGATACAATGAGCAGTTCTTC,TRBJ2-1,-,TRBD1,TRBV15
CASSKNTEAFF,TGTGCCAGCAGCAAGAACACTGAAGCTTTCTTT,TRBJ1-1,-,-,TRBV12-3/TRBV12-4
CASSQLAGMNTGELFF,TGTGCCAGCAGCCAACTAGCGGGGATGAACACCGGGGAGCTGTTTTTT,TRBJ2-2,-,TRBD2,TRBV4-2
CASRRGDWGDTQYF,TGTGCCAGCAGGCGGGGGGATTGGGGAGATACGCAGTATTTT,TRBJ2-3,-,TRBD2,TRBV6-1
CASSSSPGKWQYF,TGTGCCAGCAGTTCATCCCCGGGGAAGTGGCAGTACTTC,TRBJ2-7,-,-,TRBV6-6
CASSLSGTSGGRYNEQFF,TGTGCCAGCAGCCTCTCCGGGACTAGCGGGGGACGTTACAATGAGCAGTTCTTC,TRBJ2-1,-,TRBD2,TRBV9
CASSWTASHTFNSPLHF,TGTGCCAGCAGCTGGACAGCCAGCCACACCTTCAATTCACCCCTCCACTTT,TRBJ1-6,-,-,TRBV5-6